The sequence of this TCR beta chain was determined in a study of cytomegalovirus exposure and HLA in healthy donors. Study-wide results and limits: Later work showed greater clonal expansion in HLA-associated TCR beta chains than in equally common others.

Concerning this clone itself: Antigen: not known.

Among the donors, all were healthy bone marrow donors. This PCR relied on a set of 60 Vbeta primers and 13 Jbeta primers. Repertoires were generated with immunoSEQ multiplex PCR, while TCRdb's copy carries only in-frame clones and drops some. The sample records 150,000 to 200,000 clones, roughly 85% being singletons. V lost 0 bases to trimming and J lost 2 bases, with 8 bases between them. Germline V gene sequence: CDR1 MNHEY, CDR2 SVGAGI. There are 14 residues in the CDR3. The rearrangement joins TRBV6-5 to TRBJ2-7; tentative D call: TRBD2 (6 bases). The TCR was taken from a woman aged 18-29 years in good health and CMV-seronegative. The sequenced sample was PBMCs. For the CDR3, the DNA is TGTGCCAGCAGTTACTCGACGGGGGCCTACGAGCAGTACTTC. This sequence encodes CASSYSTGAYEQYF.